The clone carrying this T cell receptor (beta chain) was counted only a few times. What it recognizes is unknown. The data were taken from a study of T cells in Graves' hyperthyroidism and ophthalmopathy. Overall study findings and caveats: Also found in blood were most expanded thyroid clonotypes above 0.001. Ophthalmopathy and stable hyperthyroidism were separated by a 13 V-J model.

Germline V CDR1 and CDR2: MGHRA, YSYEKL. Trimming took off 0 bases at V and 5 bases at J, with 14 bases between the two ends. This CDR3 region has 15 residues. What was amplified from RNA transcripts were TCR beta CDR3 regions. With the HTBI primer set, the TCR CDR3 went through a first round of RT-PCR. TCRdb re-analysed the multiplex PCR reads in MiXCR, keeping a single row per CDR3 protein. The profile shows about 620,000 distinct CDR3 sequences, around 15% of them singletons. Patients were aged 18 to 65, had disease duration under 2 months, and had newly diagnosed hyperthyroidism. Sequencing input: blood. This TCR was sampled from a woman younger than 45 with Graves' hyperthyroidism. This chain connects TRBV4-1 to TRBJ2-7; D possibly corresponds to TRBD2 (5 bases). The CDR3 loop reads CASSQDGGAGDEQYF. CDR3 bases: TGCGCCAGCAGCCAAGACGGTGGAGCCGGGGACGAGCAGTACTTC.